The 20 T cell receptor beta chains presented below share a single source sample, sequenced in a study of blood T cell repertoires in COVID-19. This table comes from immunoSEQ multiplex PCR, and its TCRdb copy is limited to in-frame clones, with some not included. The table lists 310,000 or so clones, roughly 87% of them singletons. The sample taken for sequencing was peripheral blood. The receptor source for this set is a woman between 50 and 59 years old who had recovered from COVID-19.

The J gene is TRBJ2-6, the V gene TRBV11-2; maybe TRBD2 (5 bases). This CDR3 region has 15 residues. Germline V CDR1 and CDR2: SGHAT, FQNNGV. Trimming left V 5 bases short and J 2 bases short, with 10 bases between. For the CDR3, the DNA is TGTGCCAGCAGCCCCCGGGGTACTGGGGCCAACGTCCTGACTTTC. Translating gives CASSPRGTGANVLTF.

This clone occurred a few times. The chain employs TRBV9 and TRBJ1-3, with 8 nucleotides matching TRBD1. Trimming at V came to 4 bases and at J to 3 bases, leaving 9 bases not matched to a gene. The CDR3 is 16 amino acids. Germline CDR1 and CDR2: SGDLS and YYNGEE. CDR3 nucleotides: TGTGCCAGCAGCACCGGTAACAGGGGGATTGGAAACACCATATATTTT. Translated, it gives CASSTGNRGIGNTIYF.

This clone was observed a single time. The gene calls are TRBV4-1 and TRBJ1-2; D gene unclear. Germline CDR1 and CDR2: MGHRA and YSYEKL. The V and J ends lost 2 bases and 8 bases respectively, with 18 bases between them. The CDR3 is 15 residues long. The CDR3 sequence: CASSQPSPLSGGYTF. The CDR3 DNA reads TGCGCCAGCAGCCAACCCTCGCCCTTATCAGGAGGCTACACCTTC.

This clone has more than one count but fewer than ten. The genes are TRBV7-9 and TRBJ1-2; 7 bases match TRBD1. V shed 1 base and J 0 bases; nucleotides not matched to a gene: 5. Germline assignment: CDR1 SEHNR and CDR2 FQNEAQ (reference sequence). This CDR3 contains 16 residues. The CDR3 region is CASSLGDRAPNYGYTF. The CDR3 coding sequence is TGTGCCAGCAGCTTAGGCGACAGGGCTCCTAACTATGGCTACACCTTC.

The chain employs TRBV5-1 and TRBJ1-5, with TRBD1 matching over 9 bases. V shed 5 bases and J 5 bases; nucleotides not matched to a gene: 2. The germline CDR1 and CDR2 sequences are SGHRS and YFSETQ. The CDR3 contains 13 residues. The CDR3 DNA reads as TGCGCCAGCAGTACAGGGGGCGATCAGCCCCAGCATTTT. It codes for CASSTGGDQPQHF.

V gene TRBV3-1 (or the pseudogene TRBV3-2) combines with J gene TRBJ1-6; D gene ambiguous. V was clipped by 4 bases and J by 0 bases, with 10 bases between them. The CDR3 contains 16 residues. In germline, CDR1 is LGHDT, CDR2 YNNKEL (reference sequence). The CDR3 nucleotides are TGTGCCAGCAGCCGAGGCGGGAGCTCCTATAATTCACCCCTCCACTTT. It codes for CASSRGGSSYNSPLHF.

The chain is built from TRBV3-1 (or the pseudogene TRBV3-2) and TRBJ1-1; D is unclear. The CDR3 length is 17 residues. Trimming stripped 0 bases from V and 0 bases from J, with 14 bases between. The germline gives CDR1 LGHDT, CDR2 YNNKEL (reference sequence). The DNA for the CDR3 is TGTGCCAGCAGCCAAGATCCCGACTCACTCATGAACACTGAAGCTTTCTTT. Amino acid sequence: CASSQDPDSLMNTEAFF.

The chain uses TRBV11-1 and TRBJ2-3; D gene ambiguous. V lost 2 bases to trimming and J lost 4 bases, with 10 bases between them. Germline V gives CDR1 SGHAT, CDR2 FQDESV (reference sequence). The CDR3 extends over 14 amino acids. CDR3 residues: CASSLRLHADTQYF. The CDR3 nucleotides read TGTGCCAGCAGCTTACGATTACATGCAGATACGCAGTATTTT.

CDR3 amino acids: CAISESRADQPQHF. CDR3 DNA: TGTGCCATCAGTGAGTCCAGGGCAGATCAGCCCCAGCATTTT. The chain is built from TRBV10-3 and TRBJ1-5, with D maybe TRBD1 (5 bases). The V gene's germline CDR1 is ENHRY and CDR2 SYGVKD. Trimming stripped 0 bases from V and 5 bases from J, with 8 bases between. CDR3 length: 14 amino acids.

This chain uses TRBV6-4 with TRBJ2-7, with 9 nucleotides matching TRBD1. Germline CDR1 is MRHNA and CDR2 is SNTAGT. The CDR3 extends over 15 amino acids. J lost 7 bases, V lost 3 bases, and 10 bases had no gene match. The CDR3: CASSEGGQGTWEQYF. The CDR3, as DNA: TGTGCCAGCAGTGAGGGGGGACAGGGCACCTGGGAGCAGTACTTC.

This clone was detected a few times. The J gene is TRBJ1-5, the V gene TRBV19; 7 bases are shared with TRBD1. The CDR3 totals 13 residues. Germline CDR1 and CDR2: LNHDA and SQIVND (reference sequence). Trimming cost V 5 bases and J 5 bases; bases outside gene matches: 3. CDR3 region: CASSSDRHQPQHF. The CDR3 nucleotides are TGTGCCAGTAGTTCGGACAGGCATCAGCCCCAGCATTTT.

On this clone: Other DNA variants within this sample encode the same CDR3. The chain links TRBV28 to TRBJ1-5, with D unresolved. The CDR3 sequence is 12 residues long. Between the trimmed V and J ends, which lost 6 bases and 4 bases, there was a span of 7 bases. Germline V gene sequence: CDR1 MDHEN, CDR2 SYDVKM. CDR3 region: CASSPPNQPQHF. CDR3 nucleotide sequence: TGTGCCAGCAGCCCCCCGAATCAGCCCCAGCATTTT. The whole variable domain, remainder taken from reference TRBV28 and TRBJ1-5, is DVKVTQSSRYLVKRTGEKVFLECVQDMDHENMFWYRQDPGLGLRLIYFSYDVKMKEKGDIPEGYSVSREKKERFSLILESASTNQTSMYLCASSPPNQPQHFGDGTRLSIL.

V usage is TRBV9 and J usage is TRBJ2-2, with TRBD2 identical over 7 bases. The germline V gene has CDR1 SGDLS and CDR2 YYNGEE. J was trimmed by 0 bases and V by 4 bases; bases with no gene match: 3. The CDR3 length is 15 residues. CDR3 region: CASSPLAANTGELFF. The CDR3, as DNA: TGTGCCAGCAGCCCCCTAGCGGCGAACACCGGGGAGCTGTTTTTT.

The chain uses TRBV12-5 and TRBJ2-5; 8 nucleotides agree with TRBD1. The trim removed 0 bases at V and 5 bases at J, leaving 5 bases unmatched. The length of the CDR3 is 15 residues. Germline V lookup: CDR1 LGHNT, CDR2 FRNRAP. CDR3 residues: CASGLVARGPETQYF. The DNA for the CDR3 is TGTGCTAGTGGTTTGGTAGCCAGGGGGCCTGAGACCCAGTACTTC.

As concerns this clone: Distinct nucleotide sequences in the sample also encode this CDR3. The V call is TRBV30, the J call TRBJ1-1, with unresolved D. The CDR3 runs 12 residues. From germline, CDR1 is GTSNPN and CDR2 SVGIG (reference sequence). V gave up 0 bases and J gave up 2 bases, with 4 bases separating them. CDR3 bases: TGTGCCTGGAGTGTATTAAACACTGAAGCTTTCTTT. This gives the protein CAWSVLNTEAFF.

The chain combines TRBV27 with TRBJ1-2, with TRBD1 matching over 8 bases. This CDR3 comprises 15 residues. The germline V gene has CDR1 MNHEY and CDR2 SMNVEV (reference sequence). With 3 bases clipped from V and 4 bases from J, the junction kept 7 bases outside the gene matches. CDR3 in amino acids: CASSLAGGAGYGYTF. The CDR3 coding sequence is TGTGCCAGCAGTTTGGCAGGGGGCGCAGGCTATGGCTACACCTTC.

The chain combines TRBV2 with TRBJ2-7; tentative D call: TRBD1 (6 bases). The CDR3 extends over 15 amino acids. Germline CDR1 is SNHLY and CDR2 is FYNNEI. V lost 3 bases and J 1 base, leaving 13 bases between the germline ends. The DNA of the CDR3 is TGTGCCAGCAGTGAGAGTGGGGGCCTTTCCTACGAGCAGTACTTC. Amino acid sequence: CASSESGGLSYEQYF.

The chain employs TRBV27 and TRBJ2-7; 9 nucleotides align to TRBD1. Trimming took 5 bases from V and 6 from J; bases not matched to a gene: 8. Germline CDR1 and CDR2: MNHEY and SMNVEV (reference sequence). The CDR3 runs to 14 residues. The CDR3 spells CASSPGQGYREQYF. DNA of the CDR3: TGTGCCAGCAGTCCGGGACAGGGTTATCGCGAGCAGTACTTC.

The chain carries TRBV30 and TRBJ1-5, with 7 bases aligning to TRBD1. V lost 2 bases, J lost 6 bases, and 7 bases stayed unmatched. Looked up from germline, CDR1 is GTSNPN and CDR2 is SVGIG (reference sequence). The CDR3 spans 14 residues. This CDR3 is CAWSLRQGIQPQHF. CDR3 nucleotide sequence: TGTGCCTGGAGTTTGCGACAGGGAATTCAGCCCCAGCATTTT.

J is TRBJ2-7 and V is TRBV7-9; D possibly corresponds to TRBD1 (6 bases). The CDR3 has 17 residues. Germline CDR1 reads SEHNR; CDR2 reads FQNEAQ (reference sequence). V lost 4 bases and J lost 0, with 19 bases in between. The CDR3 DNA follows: TGTGCCAGCAGCTCCGAAAGAAACAGGGTTCACTCCTACGAGCAGTACTTC. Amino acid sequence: CASSSERNRVHSYEQYF.